This passage covers 26 T cell receptor beta chains from one sample sequenced in a study of T cell responses to AZD1222 COVID-19 vaccine. Generated by immunoSEQ multiplex PCR, the TCRdb table keeps only in-frame clones and is missing some. Of approximately 170,000 clones in the sample, 75% to 95% are singletons; the top ten hold approximately 4.7%. Sequencing was performed on peripheral blood, taken on day 0 of AZD1222 vaccination. Receptors were obtained from an adult in good health.

The chain couples TRBV5-1 to TRBJ2-2; TRBD2 matches 12 bases. Per germline, CDR1 SGHRS and CDR2 YFSETQ. V shed 0 bases and J 6 bases; nucleotides not matched to a gene: 6. There are 17 residues in the CDR3. CDR3 DNA: TGCGCCAGCAGCTTGGATCGACTAGCGGGAGCCCCCGGGGAGCTGTTTTTT. Translating it yields CASSLDRLAGAPGELFF.

The chain combines TRBV28 with TRBJ2-5; no reliable D call. The CDR3 runs to 13 residues. V dropped 6 bases and J dropped 5 bases, with 13 bases sitting between them. Germline values: CDR1 MDHEN, CDR2 SYDVKM. CDR3 sequence: CASRAGPGETQYF. The CDR3 coding sequence is TGTGCCAGCAGAGCCGGGCCTGGGGAGACCCAGTACTTC.

The chain recombines TRBV19 with TRBJ2-1, with TRBD2 matching 7 bases. The CDR3 extends over 15 amino acids. After removal of 5 bases from V and 6 bases from J, the junction contained 10 bases not matched to a gene. Germline CDR1 reads LNHDA; CDR2 reads SQIVND (reference sequence). The CDR3 loop is CASSAREREFNEQFF. CDR3 DNA: TGTGCCAGTAGTGCCCGTGAGCGGGAATTCAATGAGCAGTTCTTC.

V is TRBV7-2 and J is TRBJ2-3; D unresolved. Between the trimmed V and J ends, which lost 4 bases and 2 bases, there was a span of 10 bases. CDR1 SGHTA and CDR2 FQGNSA come from the germline V gene. The CDR3 runs to 14 residues. CDR3 nucleotides: TGTGCCAGCAGCTCGCTTGGCCCCACAGATACGCAGTATTTT. It yields the protein CASSSLGPTDTQYF.

This chain links TRBV28 with TRBJ1-3; D may be TRBD1 (5 bases). V was clipped by 6 bases and J by 0 bases, with 12 bases between them. The CDR3 loop spans 15 amino acids. Germline V gene sequence: CDR1 MDHEN, CDR2 SYDVKM. In nucleotides, the CDR3 is TGTGCCAGCAGAACCGGGACGGACTCTGGAAACACCATATATTTT. Protein product: CASRTGTDSGNTIYF.

This clone was observed a single time. V is TRBV7-9 and J is TRBJ1-1; D is undetermined. CDR3 length: 13 amino acids. V dropped 2 bases and J dropped 6 bases, with 10 bases sitting between them. In germline, CDR1 is SEHNR, CDR2 FQNEAQ (reference sequence). DNA of the CDR3: TGTGCCAGCAGCTTACGGGGAACCGCTGAAGCTTTCTTT. Its translation: CASSLRGTAEAFF.

This clone was observed once. The V call is TRBV18, the J call TRBJ2-7; D uncertain. Trimming stripped 4 bases from V and 2 bases from J, with 18 bases between. Germline CDR1 KGHSH, CDR2 LQKENI. CDR3 size: 16 residues. The CDR3 sequence is CASSLSQVFDTYEQYF. The DNA of the CDR3 is TGTGCCAGCTCACTTTCTCAGGTCTTTGATACCTACGAGCAGTACTTC.

The rearrangement uses TRBV11-2 and TRBJ2-5; 8 nucleotides line up with TRBD2. After removal of 5 bases from V and 5 bases from J, the junction contained 7 bases not matched to a gene. Per germline, CDR1 SGHAT and CDR2 FQNNGV. The CDR3 sequence is 14 residues long. The CDR3 DNA reads as TGTGCCAGCAGCCAAGCGGGAGTAGTGGAGACCCAGTACTTC. This sequence encodes CASSQAGVVETQYF.

The chain employs TRBV6-5 and TRBJ2-5; D perhaps matches TRBD1 (6 bases). Germline V lookup: CDR1 MNHEY, CDR2 SVGAGI. With 5 bases removed from V and 7 bases from J, the gap between germline ends came to 17 bases. The CDR3 sequence is 14 residues long. The CDR3 protein is CASSQGLQPRTQYF. The CDR3 DNA reads as TGTGCCAGCAGTCAGGGGTTACAACCAAGGACCCAGTACTTC.

This rearrangement joins TRBV6-5 to TRBJ1-5; no clear D gene. This CDR3 contains 13 residues. Between the trimmed V and J ends, which lost 2 bases and 4 bases, there was a span of 6 bases. CDR1 MNHEY and CDR2 SVGAGI come from the germline V gene. CDR3 loop: CASSYTINQPQHF. The DNA for the CDR3 is TGTGCCAGCAGTTACACCATTAATCAGCCCCAGCATTTT.

The chain joins TRBV21-1 to TRBJ1-1; TRBD1, as called in the table, went unchecked against the DNA. TRBV21-1 is a pseudogene segment. The CDR3 is 15 amino acids. The chain's CDR3 is CASSNRQGANTEAFF. In nucleotides, the CDR3 is TGTGCCAGCAGCAACCGACAGGGCGCGAACACTGAAGCTTTCTTT.

V usage is TRBV23-1 and J usage is TRBJ1-2, with a tentative D call TRBD1 (5 bases). TRBV23-1 is an ORF for which the function is uncertain. This CDR3 comprises 14 residues. The V and J ends lost 3 bases and 4 bases respectively, with 12 bases between them. The CDR3 sequence is CASSHVGDLYGYTF. In nucleotides, the CDR3 is TGCGCCAGCAGTCATGTAGGGGACCTCTATGGCTACACCTTC.

In its sample, this clone was seen once. The genes are TRBV2 and TRBJ1-4; D unresolved. The CDR3 spans 12 residues. Trimming removed 3 bases from V and 12 bases from J, with 11 bases in between. Germline V gene data show CDR1 as SNHLY and CDR2 as FYNNEI. The CDR3 loop reads CASSDSGLQLFF. CDR3 in DNA: TGTGCCAGCAGTGATTCGGGGTTGCAACTGTTTTTT.

The chain joins TRBV28 to TRBJ2-4; the D gene could be TRBD1 or TRBD2 (5 bases each). This CDR3 has 15 amino acids. With 9 bases removed from V and 0 bases from J, the gap between germline ends came to 15 bases. CDR1 is MDHEN, CDR2 SYDVKM, per germline. Here the CDR3 reads CASSGTSLAKNIQYF. DNA for the CDR3: TGTGCCAGTTCTGGGACGTCACTAGCCAAAAACATTCAGTACTTC.

The V gene is TRBV21-1, the J gene TRBJ2-1; the table assigns TRBD1, which was not confirmed against the DNA. TRBV21-1 is described as a pseudogene. The CDR3 covers 16 residues. CDR3 loop: CASSKVPGGSYNEQFF. The CDR3 DNA sequence: TGTGCCAGCAGCAAAGTCCCAGGGGGCTCCTACAATGAGCAGTTCTTC.

CDR3 in DNA: TGTGCCAGCAGCTTAGGCTGGGACAAAAACATTCAGTACTTC. This sequence encodes CASSLGWDKNIQYF. V and J are TRBV11-2 and TRBJ2-4, with D uncertain. Germline lookup yields CDR1 SGHAT and CDR2 FQNNGV. V lost 1 base and J 3 bases, leaving 7 bases between the germline ends. The CDR3 contains 14 residues. The variable domain in full, with the rest retrieved from reference TRBV11-2 and TRBJ2-4, is EAGVAQSPRYKIIEKRQSVAFWCNPISGHATLYWYQQILGQGPKLLIQFQNNGVVDDSQLPKDRFSAERLKGVDSTLKIQPAKLEDSAVYLCASSLGWDKNIQYFGAGTRLSVL.

This chain uses TRBV24-1 with TRBJ2-5; D is perhaps TRBD2 (6 bases). V lost 4 bases, J lost 4 bases, and 15 bases lay in between. The germline gives CDR1 KGHDR, CDR2 SFDVKD. This CDR3 is 15 amino acids long. The CDR3 region has the DNA TGTGCCACCAGTGACCCCCGGGGTAGCGGAGAGACCCAGTACTTC. This sequence encodes CATSDPRGSGETQYF.

The V and J genes are TRBV6-5 and TRBJ1-3, with D possibly matching TRBD1 (5 bases). This CDR3 comprises 14 residues. Germline V gene sequence: CDR1 MNHEY, CDR2 SVGAGI. V gave up 4 bases and J gave up 1 base, with 8 bases separating them. CDR3 sequence (DNA): TGTGCCAGCAGTTTAGACAGTTCTGGAAACACCATATATTTT. This sequence encodes CASSLDSSGNTIYF.

The chain uses TRBV13 and TRBJ2-3; possible D gene TRBD2, 6 bases. This CDR3 has 15 amino acids. The V end was cut by 5 bases, the J end by 4 bases, with 16 bases between. The germline V gene encodes CDR1 PRHDT and CDR2 FYEKMQ (reference sequence). The chain's CDR3 is CASSHTRGGPDTQYF. The CDR3 nucleotides are TGTGCCAGCAGCCACACTCGAGGAGGGCCAGATACGCAGTATTTT.

The chain is built from TRBV12-5 and TRBJ2-3; D not certain. The germline V gene encodes CDR1 LGHNT and CDR2 FRNRAP. Trimming removed 7 bases at V and 3 bases at J, with 8 bases between. There are 12 residues in the CDR3. The CDR3: CASAIWTDTQYF. CDR3 bases: TGTGCTAGTGCCATATGGACAGATACGCAGTATTTT.

The gene calls are TRBV28 and TRBJ2-6; D is undetermined. Germline V CDR1 and CDR2: MDHEN, SYDVKM. The CDR3 is made up of 15 amino acids. V lost 3 bases and J 4 bases, leaving 10 bases between the germline ends. CDR3 region: CASSFAGAGANVLTF. Written as DNA, the CDR3 is TGTGCCAGCAGTTTCGCAGGAGCCGGGGCCAACGTCCTGACTTTC.

This chain connects TRBV30 to TRBJ1-1, with a weak D call TRBD1 (5 bases). Germline V lookup: CDR1 GTSNPN, CDR2 SVGIG (reference sequence). V dropped 3 bases and J dropped 8 bases, with 19 bases sitting between them. There are 14 residues in the CDR3. CDR3 DNA: TGTGCCTGGAGAAGAGACTTCTTCGGGACCGAAGCTTTCTTT. Protein: CAWRRDFFGTEAFF.

This clone was picked up one time. Here the CDR3 reads CASSLDFLTNYGYTF. The CDR3 DNA reads TGCGCCAGCAGCTTGGATTTCCTAACTAACTATGGCTACACCTTC. The V and J genes are TRBV5-1 and TRBJ1-2, with no clear D. This CDR3 comprises 15 residues. The germline V gene has CDR1 SGHRS and CDR2 YFSETQ. V shed 0 bases and J shed 0 bases, with 9 bases lying between them.

This clone was recorded a few times. This chain joins TRBV12-3 or TRBV12-4 and TRBJ1-5; TRBD1 aligns across 7 bases. The CDR3 covers 13 residues. Trimming at V came to 6 bases and at J to 8 bases, leaving 7 bases not matched to a gene. In DNA form, the CDR3 reads TGTGCCAGCAGCAGGACAGGCCCGAAGCCCCAGCATTTT. This encodes CASSRTGPKPQHF.

This clone appeared once. The chain employs TRBV30 and TRBJ1-2, with D possibly being TRBD1 (6 bases). This CDR3 is built from 12 residues. Trimming took 3 bases from V and 8 from J, leaving 13 bases between them. Germline-derived CDR1 and CDR2 are GTSNPN and SVGIG (reference sequence). This CDR3 is CAWRQGSGGYTF. CDR3 in DNA: TGTGCCTGGAGGCAGGGGTCGGGAGGCTACACCTTC.

In its sample, this clone was seen once. This chain joins TRBV4-2 and TRBJ2-2, with D tentatively TRBD2 (5 bases). Germline V gene lookup returns CDR1 LGHNA and CDR2 YNFKEQ. The CDR3 has 16 residues. V was cut by 0 bases and J by 7 bases, with 15 bases left in between. The CDR3 bases are TGTGCCAGCAGCCAAGAGTGGAGGTTTCTTCGCGGGGAGCTGTTTTTT. Amino acids: CASSQEWRFLRGELFF.